These T cell receptor beta chains were read from a single sample in a study of vaccination effects on CD4 cells after COVID-19. Produced via immunoSEQ multiplex PCR; TCRdb's table is partial and in-frame only. The sample has about 66,000 clones, less than 80% seen once. These receptors' antigens are unknown. The sample was CD4+ T cells from PBMCs cultured without peptide, taken after COVID-19 vaccination. These receptors were obtained from a human donor who received a COVID-19 vaccine. CDR3s include the opening cysteine and the closing phenylalanine or tryptophan. Fields, in order: CDR3 length, D gene, clone size, V gene, J gene, CDR3 DNA, CDR3 protein. D genes are given only for firm matches. Some rows mark clone size as missing; the rest say once, few, many or name a class of expanded clone.

16	TRBD1	few	TRBV19	TRBJ2-4	TGTGCCAGTATGATGACAGGGAACCTAGCCAAAAACATTCAGTACTTC	CASMMTGNLAKNIQYF
14	.	once	TRBV25-1	TRBJ2-1	TGTGCCAGCAGCCCTCGGGGCTCCTACAATGAGCAGTTCTTC	CASSPRGSYNEQFF
14	TRBD2	.	TRBV7-3	TRBJ2-2	TGTGCCAGCAAGGGCGGGGGGAACACCGGGGAGCTGTTTTTT	CASKGGGNTGELFF
12	TRBD1	.	TRBV6-5	TRBJ2-5	TGTGCCAGCAGGACAGGGAAGGGGACCCAGTACTTC	CASRTGKGTQYF
13	TRBD1	.	TRBV6-5	TRBJ1-1	TGTGCCAGCAGGGGGACAGGCTACACTGAAGCTTTCTTT	CASRGTGYTEAFF
18	TRBD1	.	TRBV19	TRBJ1-2	TGTGCCAGTAGTATATCTGCCCTGGACAGGGTGGATGGCTATGGCTACACCTTC	CASSISALDRVDGYGYTF
14	.	once	TRBV10-1	TRBJ1-3	TGCGCCAGCAGTGAGTCGGCAACTGGAAACACCATATATTTT	CASSESATGNTIYF
15	TRBD1	few	TRBV30	TRBJ2-5	TGTGCCTGGACCTCCCCCCGGACAGGTGAAGAGACCCAGTACTTC	CAWTSPRTGEETQYF
14	.	few	TRBV7-3	TRBJ2-2	TGTGCCAGCAGCAGACCAGGGGGGGGCAGGGAGCTGTTTTTT	CASSRPGGGRELFF
13	.	few	TRBV5-8	TRBJ2-5	TGTGCCAGCAGCTTCCTCGGGACAGAGACCCAGTACTTC	CASSFLGTETQYF
16	TRBD1	.	TRBV19	TRBJ2-2	TGTGCCAGTAGGGACAGGGGGCAATCGAACACCGGGGAGCTGTTTTTT	CASRDRGQSNTGELFF
14	.	.	TRBV2	TRBJ1-4	TGTGCCAGCAGTGTGGTACAGCCGAATGAAAAACTGTTTTTT	CASSVVQPNEKLFF
14	TRBD1	.	TRBV7-2	TRBJ1-4	TGTGCCAGCAGCGTTGACAGGGGTGAGGAAAAACTGTTTTTT	CASSVDRGEEKLFF
17	.	.	TRBV3-1/TRBV3-2	TRBJ1-2	TGTGCCAGCAGCCAAGGGAACGCAGGGGTACAAAGGGGTGGCTACACCTTC	CASSQGNAGVQRGGYTF
16	.	few	TRBV28	TRBJ1-1	TGTGCCAGCAGTTCCCCCCCCGGGACCGTGAACACTGAAGCTTTCTTT	CASSSPPGTVNTEAFF
19	.	once	TRBV4-1	TRBJ1-3	TGCGCCAGCAGCCAATGGGGACATCCTCGTTACGACTCTGGAAACACCATATATTTT	CASSQWGHPRYDSGNTIYF
13	.	.	TRBV30	TRBJ1-6	TGTGCCTGGAGTGAGGAAAATAATTCACCCCTCCACTTT	CAWSEENNSPLHF
15	.	.	TRBV5-8	TRBJ1-4	TGTGCCAGCAGCCGGCCGACAGCCATTAATGAAAAACTGTTTTTT	CASSRPTAINEKLFF
15	.	.	TRBV9	TRBJ1-1	TGTGCCAGCAGCGTGGTCCCGGGGGCGAACACTGAAGCTTTCTTT	CASSVVPGANTEAFF
15	TRBD1	.	TRBV7-2	TRBJ1-6	TGTGCCAGCAGCTCCACCGGGACAGGGAGTTCACCCCTCCACTTT	CASSSTGTGSSPLHF
15	.	.	TRBV9	TRBJ1-5	TGTGCCAGCAGCGTAGCCGGGGAAAGCAATCAGCCCCAGCATTTT	CASSVAGESNQPQHF
15	TRBD1	few	TRBV6-5	TRBJ1-5	TGTGCCAGCAGCCAGAGGCAGGGGGCTATTCAGCCCCAGCATTTT	CASSQRQGAIQPQHF
18	TRBD2	.	TRBV15	TRBJ2-2	TGTGCCACCAGCAGAAAATCAGCGGGGGGGTGGAACACCGGGGAGCTGTTTTTT	CATSRKSAGGWNTGELFF
15	.	.	TRBV5-1	TRBJ2-2	TGCGCCAGCAATCTTTTTGGTCCGAACACCGGGGAGCTGTTTTTT	CASNLFGPNTGELFF
15	TRBD1	.	TRBV18	TRBJ2-6	TGTGCCAGCTCCGGACAGGGCTCTGGGGCCAACGTCCTGACTTTC	CASSGQGSGANVLTF
14	.	.	TRBV9	TRBJ2-2	TGTGCCAGCAGCGTAGTGTGGAACACCGGGGAGCTGTTTTTT	CASSVVWNTGELFF
15	.	.	TRBV9	TRBJ2-1	TGTGCCAGCAGCGTAGGAGGGCAGGACTACAATGAGCAGTTCTTC	CASSVGGQDYNEQFF
14	TRBD1	.	TRBV5-8	TRBJ2-1	TGTGCCAGCAGCGGGGGACAGGTTTACAATGAGCAGTTCTTC	CASSGGQVYNEQFF
15	.	.	TRBV4-3	TRBJ1-4	TGCGCCAGCAGCCAAGATGGGAGGGCCAATGAAAAACTGTTTTTT	CASSQDGRANEKLFF
13	.	.	TRBV6-2/TRBV6-3	TRBJ2-5	TGTGCCAGCAGTTCAGGGGACCAGGAGACCCAGTACTTC	CASSSGDQETQYF
17	TRBD1	.	TRBV7-2	TRBJ1-4	TGTGCCAGCAGCTCATGGGGGGACAGAGCAACTAATGAAAAACTGTTTTTT	CASSSWGDRATNEKLFF
13	.	.	TRBV2	TRBJ1-1	TGTGCCAGCAGTGGTCAGGGACATACTGAAGCTTTCTTT	CASSGQGHTEAFF
15	TRBD2	.	TRBV5-8	TRBJ2-1	TGTGCCAGCCCGAATGGGGGGGTAACCTACAATGAGCAGTTCTTC	CASPNGGVTYNEQFF
12	.	once	TRBV12-3/TRBV12-4	TRBJ1-5	TGTGCCAGCCGTTTATCAGGTCAGCCCCAGCATTTT	CASRLSGQPQHF
12	TRBD1	.	TRBV6-5	TRBJ2-3	TGTGCCACCAATGGACAGGCAGATACGCAGTATTTT	CATNGQADTQYF
14	TRBD1	.	TRBV24-1	TRBJ2-5	TGTGCCACCAATCCAGGGGGCGCGGAAGAGACCCAGTACTTC	CATNPGGAEETQYF
14	TRBD1	once	TRBV5-1	TRBJ1-2	TGCGCCAGCAGCTACGGGACAGGGATATATGGCTACACCTTC	CASSYGTGIYGYTF
15	TRBD2	.	TRBV9	TRBJ2-5	TGTGCCAGCAGCGTAGCGACTAGCGGGGTTGAGACCCAGTACTTC	CASSVATSGVETQYF
15	TRBD1	few	TRBV19	TRBJ2-1	TGTGCCAGTAACACAGAGGGGGCCTCCTACAATGAGCAGTTCTTC	CASNTEGASYNEQFF
17	TRBD1	few	TRBV10-3	TRBJ2-6	TGTGCCATCAGTGATAGGCAGGGGGCTGGTGGGGCCAACGTCCTGACTTTC	CAISDRQGAGGANVLTF
16	TRBD1	.	TRBV7-2	TRBJ1-2	TGTGCCAGCAGCTTGTCGGGACAGGTAGCTAACTATGGCTACACCTTC	CASSLSGQVANYGYTF
15	TRBD2	.	TRBV4-1	TRBJ2-4	TGCGCCAGCAGCCGACCCAGCGGGGGGGTAAACATTCAGTACTTC	CASSRPSGGVNIQYF
14	TRBD2	.	TRBV4-1	TRBJ2-5	TGCGCCAGCAGCCAAGGGGGGGGATCGGGGACCCAGTACTTC	CASSQGGGSGTQYF
16	.	.	TRBV5-1	TRBJ2-4	TGCGCCAGCAGCTTGGGGGGGGGCCTAGCCAAAAACATTCAGTACTTC	CASSLGGGLAKNIQYF
12	.	.	TRBV29-1	TRBJ1-1	TGCAGCGTTGAAGAGGGACGGACTGAAGCTTTCTTT	CSVEEGRTEAFF
13	.	few	TRBV6-1	TRBJ1-6	TGTGCCAGCAGTGACAGGGAGGGTTCACCCCTCCACTTT	CASSDREGSPLHF
14	TRBD1	.	TRBV7-9	TRBJ1-2	TGTGCCAGCGAGAAGGGGGCGCAGAACTATGGCTACACCTTC	CASEKGAQNYGYTF
13	.	.	TRBV2	TRBJ1-1	TGTGCCAGCGGAGGAGATTGGAACACTGAAGCTTTCTTT	CASGGDWNTEAFF
18	.	.	TRBV24-1	TRBJ2-5	TGTGCCACCAGTGCCTCAGGAAGGACTTCTCTGCCCGTGGAGACCCAGTACTTC	CATSASGRTSLPVETQYF
15	.	.	TRBV19	TRBJ1-1	TGTGCCAGTAGTATAGGGGGCAGCCTAGACACTGAAGCTTTCTTT	CASSIGGSLDTEAFF
15	.	.	TRBV10-1	TRBJ1-5	TGCGCCAGCAGGGAGAGCACAGGGAGCAATCAGCCCCAGCATTTT	CASRESTGSNQPQHF